The 28 T cell receptor beta chains below all came from one sample that was sequenced in a study of blood T cells in healthy people across ages (dated by TCRdb to the mid-2010s). Receptor amplification or capture employed 5' RACE. Reads for this sample came from an Illumina HiSeq 2500. A second about 7 to 11 cycle PCR used a sample-barcoded 5' primer and a J-beta primer mix. TCRdb handled the public reads itself, with Q25 trimming in fastp and clone calling in MiXCR, and kept productive beta chains. Duplicate CDR3 protein sequences are folded into a single record with the most common DNA and genes. The sample contains more than 550,000 distinct CDR3 sequences, 22% of them found a single time. Jointly, the top ten make up less than 25% of the sample. Input material: blood. These receptors all come from an older man in good health.

Only a few counts were recorded for this clonotype. This chain joins TRBV11-2 and TRBJ2-5; perhaps TRBD2 as D (6 bases). The V gene's germline CDR1 is SGHAT and CDR2 FQNNGV. The CDR3 is made up of 15 amino acids. Trimming removed 1 base from V and 5 bases from J, with 14 bases in between. The CDR3 loop is CASSLGPTSRETQYF. The DNA for the CDR3 is TGTGCCAGCAGCTTAGGTCCAACTAGCCGGGAGACCCAGTACTTC.

There are a few counts of this clonotype. V and J are TRBV10-2 and TRBJ1-1; the D gene is possibly TRBD1 (5 bases). Looked up from germline, CDR1 is WSHSY and CDR2 is SAAADI. There are 14 residues in the CDR3. V was cut by 6 bases and J by 5 bases, with 16 bases left in between. CDR3 in amino acids: CASRAGSSGTEAFF. In DNA, the CDR3 is TGCGCCAGCAGAGCAGGGTCCTCGGGAACTGAAGCTTTCTTT.

V gene TRBV7-9 combines with J gene TRBJ1-2, with 8 bases fitting TRBD1. The CDR3 runs to 14 residues. J lost 0 bases, V lost 8 bases, and 5 bases had no gene match. CDR1 and CDR2 (germline): SEHNR, FQNEAQ (reference sequence). CDR3 sequence reads: CASSRQGPNYGYTF. DNA for the CDR3: TGTGCCAGCTCACGACAGGGGCCTAACTATGGCTACACCTTC.

This clonotype has just a few counts. The V and J genes are TRBV11-3 and TRBJ2-6; 7 bases match TRBD1. The CDR3 has 18 amino acids. Unmatched junction bases numbered 11, after V lost 5 bases and J lost 1 base. From germline, CDR1 is SGHNT and CDR2 YENEEA. The CDR3 reads CASSRRQGHYSGANVLTF. The CDR3 DNA reads as TGTGCCAGCAGCCGCCGACAGGGTCACTATTCTGGGGCCAACGTCCTGACTTTC.

This clonotype was seen only a few times. This chain links TRBV2 with TRBJ2-1; D gene unclear. The germline V gene encodes CDR1 SNHLY and CDR2 FYNNEI. V was trimmed by 5 bases and J by 5 bases, leaving 13 bases between them. The CDR3 covers 14 residues. As DNA, the CDR3 is TGTGCCAGCAGTCCTACCTGGACCAACAATGAGCAGTTCTTC. This translates into CASSPTWTNNEQFF.

V gene TRBV12-3 or TRBV12-4 combines with J gene TRBJ2-7; 8 nucleotides match TRBD1. V shed 7 bases, J shed 6 bases, and the junction held 17 bases outside the gene matches. There are 16 residues in the CDR3. This chain's CDR3 is CASTATGTGPGLEQYF. For the CDR3, the DNA is TGTGCCAGCACCGCTACCGGGACAGGACCAGGACTCGAGCAGTACTTC.

This rearrangement joins TRBV5-1 to TRBJ2-3; D is possibly TRBD1 (6 bases). Trimming took off 4 bases at V and 2 bases at J, with 14 bases between the two ends. Per germline, CDR1 SGHRS and CDR2 YFSETQ. CDR3 length: 15 amino acids. CDR3: CASSLTGQNTDTQYF. In DNA, the CDR3 is TGCGCCAGCAGCCTAACAGGGCAGAACACAGATACGCAGTATTTT.

This clonotype appeared once. The chain recombines TRBV13 with TRBJ2-3; D not certain. There are 13 residues in the CDR3. V lost 5 bases and J 6 bases, leaving 12 bases between the germline ends. CDR1 is PRHDT and CDR2 is FYEKMQ in the germline V gene (reference sequence). CDR3 DNA sequence: TGTGCCAGCAGCCCAAGCGAAGGGGATACGCAGTATTTT. Translation: CASSPSEGDTQYF.

This clonotype was detected a few times. This chain connects TRBV18 to TRBJ1-2; no definite D call. Trimming removed 5 bases from V and 4 bases from J, with 14 bases in between. CDR1 is KGHSH, CDR2 LQKENI, per germline. The CDR3 contains 14 residues. CDR3 loop: CASSRTGFRYGYTF. The CDR3 DNA is TGTGCCAGCTCAAGGACGGGGTTCCGCTATGGCTACACCTTC.

This chain links TRBV3-1 with TRBJ2-7, with D tentatively TRBD1 (6 bases). The germline gives CDR1 LGHDT, CDR2 YNNKEL (reference sequence). CDR3 length: 13 amino acids. The V end was cut by 3 bases, the J end by 6 bases, with 12 bases between. CDR3 loop: CASSHETRGEQYF. Here the CDR3 DNA reads TGTGCCAGCAGCCATGAGACCAGGGGCGAGCAGTACTTC.

This chain links TRBV14 with TRBJ1-1; no firm D call. The V gene lost 2 bases and the J gene lost 4 bases, with 11 bases spanning the gap. The CDR3 totals 14 residues. Per the germline V gene, CDR1 is SGHDN and CDR2 is FVKESK. The CDR3 sequence is CASSQFTVGTEAFF. CDR3 bases: TGTGCCAGCAGCCAATTCACGGTTGGCACTGAAGCTTTCTTT. Full variable domain (remainder filled in from reference TRBV14 and TRBJ1-1): EAGVTQFPSHSVIEKGQTVTLRCDPISGHDNLYWYRRVMGKEIKFLLHFVKESKQDESGMPNNRFLAERTGGTYSTLKVQPAELEDSGVYFCASSQFTVGTEAFFGQGTRLTVV.

This clonotype was recorded a few times. Mismatch with germline at one junction end may stem from a read error. The chain carries TRBV7-9 and TRBJ2-3, with 13 bases lining up with TRBD2. Germline V gene data show CDR1 as SEHNR and CDR2 as FQNEAQ (reference sequence). The CDR3 length is 16 residues. Here the CDR3 reads CACSPGLAGGTDTQYF. The CDR3 nucleotides read TGTGCCTGCAGCCCCGGACTAGCGGGGGGCACAGATACGCAGTATTTT.

This clonotype was counted a single time. V usage is TRBV3-1 and J usage is TRBJ2-3; 13 nucleotides line up with TRBD2. The V gene's germline CDR1 is LGHDT and CDR2 YNNKEL (reference sequence). CDR3 length: 15 residues. J gave up 10 bases and V 4 bases, and 8 bases lay outside the gene matches. This CDR3 reads CASSPRTSGGGAQYF. Written as DNA, the CDR3 is TGTGCCAGCAGCCCTAGGACTAGCGGGGGAGGGGCGCAGTATTTT.

The V call is TRBV5-5, the J call TRBJ1-4, with D perhaps TRBD1 (6 bases). Per the germline V gene, CDR1 is SGHKS and CDR2 is YYEKEE (reference sequence). This CDR3 has 14 amino acids. Between the trimmed V and J ends, which lost 2 bases and 7 bases, there was a span of 12 bases. CDR3 region: CASSFPGGSEKLFF. CDR3 DNA: TGTGCCAGCAGCTTTCCCGGGGGCAGTGAAAAACTGTTTTTT. The whole variable domain, filled in from reference TRBV5-5 and TRBJ1-4, reads DAGVTQSPTHLIKTRGQQVTLRCSPISGHKSVSWYQQVLGQGPQFIFQYYEKEERGRGNFPDRFSARQFPNYSSELNVNALLLGDSALYLCASSFPGGSEKLFFGSGTQLSVL.

This chain joins TRBV29-1 and TRBJ1-1; D unresolved. Per the germline V gene, CDR1 is SQVTM and CDR2 is ANQGSEA. V was clipped by 7 bases and J by 2 bases, with 14 bases between them. CDR3 size: 13 residues. The CDR3 here is CSADTERNTEAFF. In nucleotides, the CDR3 is TGCAGCGCCGACACAGAAAGAAACACTGAAGCTTTCTTT.

A few counts support this clonotype. The chain joins TRBV5-6 to TRBJ2-1, with 7 bases aligning to TRBD2. The CDR3 length is 13 residues. Germline assignment: CDR1 SGHDT and CDR2 YYEEEE. The ends lost 0 bases at V and 7 bases at J; junction bases unmatched: 1. In DNA form, the CDR3 reads TGTGCCAGCAGCTTGGGGACTAGGAATGAGCAGTTCTTC. This gives the protein CASSLGTRNEQFF.

The chain carries TRBV18 and TRBJ2-6; D unclear. CDR3 length equals 15 residues. Germline V gene data show CDR1 as KGHSH and CDR2 as LQKENI. Trimming stripped 3 bases from V and 0 bases from J, with 6 bases between. The DNA for the CDR3 is TGTGCCAGCTCACCTCGGACCTCTGGGGCCAACGTCCTGACTTTC. It codes for CASSPRTSGANVLTF.

The J gene is TRBJ2-7, the V gene TRBV6-5; D is uncertain. The J call may be incorrect, as the DNA end agrees better with TRBJ2-5. Germline V lookup: CDR1 MNHEY, CDR2 SVGAGI. The CDR3 contains 15 residues. CDR3 amino acids: CASSYSFSRQETQYF. In DNA, the CDR3 is TGTGCCAGCAGTTACTCGTTCAGCCGCCAAGAGACCCAGTACTTC.

The chain recombines TRBV7-9 with TRBJ2-7, with a weak D call TRBD2 (6 bases). There are 16 residues in the CDR3. Germline V gene sequence: CDR1 SEHNR, CDR2 FQNEAQ (reference sequence). Trimming left V 1 base short and J 0 bases short, with 13 bases between. This CDR3 reads CASSLEVGEASYEQYF. CDR3 DNA sequence: TGTGCCAGCAGCTTAGAAGTGGGGGAGGCCTCCTACGAGCAGTACTTC.

The DNA of the CDR3 is TGTGCCAGCAGTTCGGGACTAGCCCTAAACATTCAGTACTTC. Its translation is CASSSGLALNIQYF. The chain couples TRBV12-3 or TRBV12-4 to TRBJ2-4, with 9 bases lining up with TRBD2. The CDR3 consists of 14 residues. V shed 4 bases and J 6 bases; nucleotides not matched to a gene: 4.

The chain links TRBV27 to TRBJ2-4; 9 bases align to TRBD1. V was pared by 5 bases and J by 0 bases, with 5 bases of the junction left unmatched. This CDR3 is built from 16 residues. Germline CDR1 and CDR2: MNHEY and SMNVEV (reference sequence). CDR3 region: CASSPGTGLAKNIQYF. In DNA, the CDR3 is TGTGCCAGCAGTCCCGGGACAGGGCTAGCCAAAAACATTCAGTACTTC.

The chain joins TRBV29-1 to TRBJ1-5; 7 bases map to TRBD1. Trimming removed 4 bases from V and 6 bases from J; junction bases left unmatched: 6. Germline V gives CDR1 SQVTM, CDR2 ANQGSEA. This CDR3 has 13 residues. CDR3 sequence: CSVAQGDLQPQHF. CDR3 DNA: TGCAGCGTTGCGCAGGGGGATCTTCAGCCCCAGCATTTT.

This clonotype came up a few times. This chain links TRBV5-1 with TRBJ2-5; D may be TRBD1 (6 bases). Gene TRBJ2-7 matches the end of the DNA better, so the J call may be wrong. From germline, CDR1 is SGHRS and CDR2 YFSETQ. The CDR3 is 16 amino acids. In nucleotides, the CDR3 is TGCGCCAGCAGCCCTAAGGGGGACGGGATGACCTACGAGCAGTACTTC. This sequence encodes CASSPKGDGMTYEQYF.

This clonotype was observed at least ten times. The genes are TRBV2 and TRBJ2-2, with D possibly called TRBD1 or TRBD2 (6 bases each). Germline assignment: CDR1 SNHLY and CDR2 FYNNEI. This CDR3 is 17 amino acids long. V shed 6 bases and J shed 5 bases, with 22 bases lying between them. The CDR3 DNA follows: TGTGCCAGCAGCCGGGTTCTGGGGGGCGCGGGAACCGGGGAGCTGTTTTTT. It specifies CASSRVLGGAGTGELFF.

The sample holds a few counts of this clonotype. The chain recombines TRBV29-1 with TRBJ2-1; D may be TRBD2 (5 bases). Trimming pared 4 bases from V and 6 bases from J, leaving 16 bases between. This CDR3 contains 14 residues. Germline CDR1 is SQVTM and CDR2 is ANQGSEA. Here the CDR3 DNA reads TGCAGCGTTGCAGTAGCGACCGGAATCAATGAGCAGTTCTTC. It translates to CSVAVATGINEQFF.

This clonotype was recorded at least ten times. The genes are TRBV20-1 and TRBJ2-1, with 8 nucleotides matching TRBD1. The V gene's germline CDR1 is DFQATT and CDR2 SNEGSKA (reference sequence). The CDR3 is 14 amino acids. The CDR3 nucleotides are TGCAGGCTAGGATGGACAGGGACGATGGATGAGCAGTTCTTC. Residues: CRLGWTGTMDEQFF.

This clonotype was picked up a small number of times. This chain joins TRBV27 and TRBJ1-3; D not resolved. V was cut by 5 bases and J by 2 bases, with 16 bases left in between. Per germline, CDR1 MNHEY and CDR2 SMNVEV (reference sequence). The CDR3 spans 16 residues. The CDR3 region is CASSLNLVTPGNTIYF. The CDR3 region has the DNA TGTGCCAGCAGTCTAAATTTGGTCACTCCTGGAAACACCATATATTTT.

V and J are TRBV12-3 or TRBV12-4 and TRBJ2-4; TRBD2 aligns across 14 bases. The CDR3 loop spans 16 amino acids. J gave up 12 bases and V 5 bases, and 12 bases lay outside the gene matches. CDR3 region: CASSPRTSGRSSDQYF. In DNA form, the CDR3 reads TGTGCCAGCAGTCCTCGGACTAGCGGGAGGTCCTCGGATCAGTACTTC.